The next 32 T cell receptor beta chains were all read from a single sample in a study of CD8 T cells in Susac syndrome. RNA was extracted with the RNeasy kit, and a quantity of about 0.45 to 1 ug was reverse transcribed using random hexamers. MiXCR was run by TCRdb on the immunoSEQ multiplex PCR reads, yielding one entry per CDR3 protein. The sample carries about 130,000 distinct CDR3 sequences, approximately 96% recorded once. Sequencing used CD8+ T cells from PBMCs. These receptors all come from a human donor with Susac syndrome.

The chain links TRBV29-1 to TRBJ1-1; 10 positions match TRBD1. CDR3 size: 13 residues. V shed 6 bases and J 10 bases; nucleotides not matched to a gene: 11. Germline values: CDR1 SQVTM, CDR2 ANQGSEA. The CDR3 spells CSVPGQGIYSAFF. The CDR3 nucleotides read TGCAGCGTGCCGGGACAGGGGATTTATTCAGCTTTCTTT.

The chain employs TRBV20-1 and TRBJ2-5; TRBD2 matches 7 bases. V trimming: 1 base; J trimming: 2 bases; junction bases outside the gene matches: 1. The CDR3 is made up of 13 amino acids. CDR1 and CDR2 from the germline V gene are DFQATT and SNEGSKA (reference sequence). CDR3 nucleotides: TGCAGTGCTAGAGTTAGCGGGCAAGAGACCCAGTACTTC. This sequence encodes CSARVSGQETQYF.

CDR3 region: CASSPGTNNEKLFF. The CDR3, as DNA: TGTGCCAGCTCACCCGGGACAAACAATGAAAAACTGTTTTTT. V is TRBV18 and J is TRBJ1-4; TRBD1 is a possible D gene (6 bases). Trimming took off 3 bases at V and 5 bases at J, with 10 bases between the two ends. CDR1 is KGHSH, CDR2 LQKENI, per germline. The CDR3 runs 14 residues.

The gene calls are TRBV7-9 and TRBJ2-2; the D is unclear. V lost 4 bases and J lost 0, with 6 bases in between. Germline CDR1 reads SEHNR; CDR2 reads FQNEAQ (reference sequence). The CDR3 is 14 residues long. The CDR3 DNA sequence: TGTGCCAGCAGCTCAGAGGCGAACACCGGGGAGCTGTTTTTT. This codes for CASSSEANTGELFF.

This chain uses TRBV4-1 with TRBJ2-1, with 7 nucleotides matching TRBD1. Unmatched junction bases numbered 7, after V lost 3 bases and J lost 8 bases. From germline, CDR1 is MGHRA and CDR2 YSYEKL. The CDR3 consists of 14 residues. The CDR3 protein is CASSQLEGADEQFF. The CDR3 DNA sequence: TGCGCCAGCAGCCAGTTAGAGGGGGCGGATGAGCAGTTCTTC.

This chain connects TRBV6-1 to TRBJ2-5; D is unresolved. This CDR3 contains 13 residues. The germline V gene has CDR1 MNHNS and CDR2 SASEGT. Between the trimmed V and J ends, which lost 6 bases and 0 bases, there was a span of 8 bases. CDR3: CASRDGYQETQYF. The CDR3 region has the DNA TGTGCCAGCAGGGACGGCTACCAAGAGACCCAGTACTTC.

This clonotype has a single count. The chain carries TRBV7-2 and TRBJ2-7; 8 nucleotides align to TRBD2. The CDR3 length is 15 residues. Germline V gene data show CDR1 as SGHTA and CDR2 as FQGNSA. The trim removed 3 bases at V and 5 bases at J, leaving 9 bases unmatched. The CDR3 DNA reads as TGTGCCAGCAGCTTCTATAGCGGGATTAGCGACGAGCAGTACTTC. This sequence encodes CASSFYSGISDEQYF.

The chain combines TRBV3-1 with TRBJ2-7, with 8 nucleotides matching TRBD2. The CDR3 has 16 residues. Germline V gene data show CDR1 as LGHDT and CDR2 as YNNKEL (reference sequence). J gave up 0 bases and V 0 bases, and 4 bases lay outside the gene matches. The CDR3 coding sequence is TGTGCCAGCAGCCAAGATGGGACTAGGAGCTCCTACGAGCAGTACTTC. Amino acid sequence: CASSQDGTRSSYEQYF.

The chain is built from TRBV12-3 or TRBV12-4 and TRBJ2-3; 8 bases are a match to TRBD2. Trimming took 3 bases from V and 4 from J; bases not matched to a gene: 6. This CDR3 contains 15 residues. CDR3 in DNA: TGTGCCAGCAGTTTGTCTGGGACTAGTGCAGATACGCAGTATTTT. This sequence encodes CASSLSGTSADTQYF.

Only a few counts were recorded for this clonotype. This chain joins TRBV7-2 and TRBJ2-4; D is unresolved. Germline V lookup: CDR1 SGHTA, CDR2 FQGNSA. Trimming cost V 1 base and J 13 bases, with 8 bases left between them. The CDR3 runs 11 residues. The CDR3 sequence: CASSLGVHQYF. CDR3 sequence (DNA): TGTGCCAGCAGCTTAGGTGTGCACCAGTACTTC. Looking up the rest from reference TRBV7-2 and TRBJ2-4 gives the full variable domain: GAGVSQSPSNKVTEKGKDVELRCDPISGHTALYWYRQSLGQGLEFLIYFQGNSAPDKSGLPSDRFSAERTGGSVSTLTIQRTQQEDSAVYLCASSLGVHQYFGAGTRLSVL.

CDR3 nucleotide sequence: TGTGCCAGCAAAGAAGGGGCAGGGACTAACTATGGCTACACCTTC. This sequence encodes CASKEGAGTNYGYTF. V and J are TRBV2 and TRBJ1-2; D possibly corresponds to TRBD1 (5 bases). Germline lookup yields CDR1 SNHLY and CDR2 FYNNEI. This CDR3 region has 15 residues. V lost 7 bases, J lost 0 bases, and 15 bases lay in between.

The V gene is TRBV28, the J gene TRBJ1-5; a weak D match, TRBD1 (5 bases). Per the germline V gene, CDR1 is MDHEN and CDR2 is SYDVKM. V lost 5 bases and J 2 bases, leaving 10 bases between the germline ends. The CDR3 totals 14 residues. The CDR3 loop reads CASSLDIGNQPQHF. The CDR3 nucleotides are TGTGCCAGCAGTCTGGACATCGGCAATCAGCCCCAGCATTTT.

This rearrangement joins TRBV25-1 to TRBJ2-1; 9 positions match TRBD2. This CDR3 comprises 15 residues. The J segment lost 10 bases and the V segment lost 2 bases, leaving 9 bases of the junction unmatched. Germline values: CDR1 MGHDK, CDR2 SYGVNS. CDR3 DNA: TGTGCCAGCAGTGAAGAGCTGGGCCTAGCGGGAGAGCAGTTCTTC. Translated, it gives CASSEELGLAGEQFF.

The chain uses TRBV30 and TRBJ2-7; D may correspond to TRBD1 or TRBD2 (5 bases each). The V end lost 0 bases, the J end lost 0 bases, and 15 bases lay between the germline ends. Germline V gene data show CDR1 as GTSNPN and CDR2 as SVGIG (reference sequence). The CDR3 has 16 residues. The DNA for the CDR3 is TGTGCCTGGAGTGTAGGGACGCTCGGAAGCTCCTACGAGCAGTACTTC. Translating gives CAWSVGTLGSSYEQYF.

The CDR3 DNA sequence: TGTGCCAGCAGTGACTCACTAGCTACTAGCACAGATACGCAGTATTTT. Translating it yields CASSDSLATSTDTQYF. The chain is built from TRBV6-4 and TRBJ2-3, with D tentatively TRBD2 (6 bases). V lost 0 bases and J 0 bases, leaving 10 bases between the germline ends. The CDR3 extends over 16 amino acids. In germline, CDR1 is MRHNA, CDR2 SNTAGT.

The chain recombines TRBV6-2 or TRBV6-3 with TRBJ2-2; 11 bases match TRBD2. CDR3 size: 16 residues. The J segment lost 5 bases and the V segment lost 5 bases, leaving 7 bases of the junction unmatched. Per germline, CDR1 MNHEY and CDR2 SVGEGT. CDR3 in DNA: TGTGCCAGCAGTAGGGGACTAGCGGTGGAAACCGGGGAGCTGTTTTTT. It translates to CASSRGLAVETGELFF.

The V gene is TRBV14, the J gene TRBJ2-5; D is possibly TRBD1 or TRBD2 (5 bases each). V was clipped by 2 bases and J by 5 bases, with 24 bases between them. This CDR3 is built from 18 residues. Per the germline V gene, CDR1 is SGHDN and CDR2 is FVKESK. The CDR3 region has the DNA TGTGCCAGCAGCCAAAATGACTACGGGGCCCAGTTGTATGAGACCCAGTACTTC. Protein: CASSQNDYGAQLYETQYF.

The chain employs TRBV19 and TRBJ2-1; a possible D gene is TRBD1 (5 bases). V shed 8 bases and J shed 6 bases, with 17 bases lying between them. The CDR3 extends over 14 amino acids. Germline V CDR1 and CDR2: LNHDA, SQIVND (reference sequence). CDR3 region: CASQGLEGSNEQFF. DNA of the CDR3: TGTGCCAGTCAGGGTCTAGAAGGTTCCAATGAGCAGTTCTTC.

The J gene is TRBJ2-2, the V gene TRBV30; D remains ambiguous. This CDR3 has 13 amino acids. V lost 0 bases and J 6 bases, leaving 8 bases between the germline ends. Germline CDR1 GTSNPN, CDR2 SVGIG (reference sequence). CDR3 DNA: TGTGCCTGGAGTGTACTTGTACCCGGGGAGCTGTTTTTT. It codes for CAWSVLVPGELFF.

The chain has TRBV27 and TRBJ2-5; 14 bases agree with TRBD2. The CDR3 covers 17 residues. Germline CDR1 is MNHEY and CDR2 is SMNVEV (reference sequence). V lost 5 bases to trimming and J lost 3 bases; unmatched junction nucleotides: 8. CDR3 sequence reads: CASSPSPGLAGEETQYF. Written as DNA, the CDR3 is TGTGCCAGCAGTCCATCCCCGGGACTAGCGGGGGAAGAGACCCAGTACTTC.

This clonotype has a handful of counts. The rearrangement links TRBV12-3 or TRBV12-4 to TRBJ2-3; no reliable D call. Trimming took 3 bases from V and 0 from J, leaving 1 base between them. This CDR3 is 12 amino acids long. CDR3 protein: CASSLSTDTQYF. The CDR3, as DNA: TGTGCCAGCAGTTTGAGCACAGATACGCAGTATTTT.

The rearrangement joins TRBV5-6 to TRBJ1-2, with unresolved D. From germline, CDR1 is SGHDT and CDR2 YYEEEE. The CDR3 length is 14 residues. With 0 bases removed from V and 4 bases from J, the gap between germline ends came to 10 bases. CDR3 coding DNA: TGTGCCAGCAGCTTGGTCACGGGTGCCTATGGCTACACCTTC. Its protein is CASSLVTGAYGYTF.

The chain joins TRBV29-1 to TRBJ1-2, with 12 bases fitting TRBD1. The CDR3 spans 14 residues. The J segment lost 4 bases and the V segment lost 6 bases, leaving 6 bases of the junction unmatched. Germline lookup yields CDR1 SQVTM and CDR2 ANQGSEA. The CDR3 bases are TGCAGCGTCCCCGGGACAGGGGGCTTCTATGGCTACACCTTC. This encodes CSVPGTGGFYGYTF.

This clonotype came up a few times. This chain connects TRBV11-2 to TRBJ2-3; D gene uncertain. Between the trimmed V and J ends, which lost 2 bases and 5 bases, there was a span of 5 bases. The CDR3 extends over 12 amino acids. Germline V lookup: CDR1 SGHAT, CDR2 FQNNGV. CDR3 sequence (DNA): TGTGCCAGCAGCTTATCCGGAGATACGCAGTATTTT. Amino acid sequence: CASSLSGDTQYF.

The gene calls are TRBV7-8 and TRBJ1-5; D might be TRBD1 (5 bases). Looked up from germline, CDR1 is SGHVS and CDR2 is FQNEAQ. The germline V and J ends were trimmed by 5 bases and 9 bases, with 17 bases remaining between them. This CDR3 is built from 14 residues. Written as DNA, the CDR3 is TGTGCCAGCAGCCCCCGGGACGGCGCAGGGCCCCAGCATTTT. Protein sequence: CASSPRDGAGPQHF.

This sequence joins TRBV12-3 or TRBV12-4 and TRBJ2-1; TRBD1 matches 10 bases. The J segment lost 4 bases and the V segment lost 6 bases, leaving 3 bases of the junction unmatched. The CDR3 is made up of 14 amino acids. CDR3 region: CASRGQGRYNEQFF. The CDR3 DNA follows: TGTGCCAGCAGGGGACAGGGGAGGTACAATGAGCAGTTCTTC.

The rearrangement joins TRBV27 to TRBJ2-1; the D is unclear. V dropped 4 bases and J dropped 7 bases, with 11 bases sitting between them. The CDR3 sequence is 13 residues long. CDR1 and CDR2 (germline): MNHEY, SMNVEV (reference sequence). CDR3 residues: CASSSGLQNEQFF. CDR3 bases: TGTGCCAGCAGTTCTGGTCTCCAGAATGAGCAGTTCTTC.

CDR3 protein: CASSWGSGEQYF. CDR3 in DNA: TGTGCCAGCAGCTGGGGGTCGGGGGAGCAGTACTTC. The chain joins TRBV7-9 to TRBJ2-7; D possibly uses TRBD1 or TRBD2 (5 bases each). V dropped 4 bases and J dropped 7 bases, with 11 bases sitting between them. The CDR3 has 12 amino acids. In germline, CDR1 is SEHNR, CDR2 FQNEAQ (reference sequence). The complete variable domain, with remaining parts taken from reference TRBV7-9 and TRBJ2-7, reads DTGVSQNPRHKITKRGQNVTFRCDPISEHNRLYWYRQTLGQGPEFLTYFQNEAQLEKSRLLSDRFSAERPKGSFSTLEIQRTEQGDSAMYLCASSWGSGEQYFGPGTRLTVT.

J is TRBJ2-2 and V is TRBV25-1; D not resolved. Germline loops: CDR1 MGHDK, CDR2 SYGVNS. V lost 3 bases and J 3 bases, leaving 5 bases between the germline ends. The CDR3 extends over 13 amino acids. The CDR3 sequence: CASSEWDTGELFF. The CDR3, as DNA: TGTGCCAGCAGTGAGTGGGACACCGGGGAGCTGTTTTTT.

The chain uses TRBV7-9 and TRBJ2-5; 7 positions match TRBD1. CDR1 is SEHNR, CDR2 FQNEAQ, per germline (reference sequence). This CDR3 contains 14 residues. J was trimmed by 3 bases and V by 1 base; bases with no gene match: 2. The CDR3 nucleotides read TGTGCCAGCAGCTTAGTAGGGACAGAAGAGACCCAGTACTTC. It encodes CASSLVGTEETQYF.

CDR3 sequence reads: CASTSQGVADTQYF. CDR3 in DNA: TGTGCCAGCACCTCACAGGGGGTCGCAGATACGCAGTATTTT. The chain uses TRBV25-1 and TRBJ2-3; 8 positions agree with TRBD1. The CDR3 length is 14 residues. Germline assignment: CDR1 MGHDK and CDR2 SYGVNS. V lost 7 bases and J lost 4; bases outside the gene matches: 7.

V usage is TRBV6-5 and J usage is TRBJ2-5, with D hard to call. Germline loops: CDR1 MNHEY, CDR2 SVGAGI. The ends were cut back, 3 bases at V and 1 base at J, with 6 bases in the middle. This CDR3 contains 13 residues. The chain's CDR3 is CASSYQAQETQYF. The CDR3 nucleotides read TGTGCCAGCAGTTATCAGGCCCAAGAGACCCAGTACTTC.